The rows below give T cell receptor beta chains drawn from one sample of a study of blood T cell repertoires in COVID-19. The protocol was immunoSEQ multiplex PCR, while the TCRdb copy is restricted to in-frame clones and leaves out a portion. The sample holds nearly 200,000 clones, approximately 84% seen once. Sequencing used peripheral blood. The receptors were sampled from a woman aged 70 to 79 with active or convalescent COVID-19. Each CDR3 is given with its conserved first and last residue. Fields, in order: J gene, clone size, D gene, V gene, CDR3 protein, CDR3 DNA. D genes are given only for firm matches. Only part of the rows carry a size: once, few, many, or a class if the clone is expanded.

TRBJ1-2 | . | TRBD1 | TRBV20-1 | CSAVSGGYTF | TGCAGTGCTGTTTCAGGGGGGTATACCTTC
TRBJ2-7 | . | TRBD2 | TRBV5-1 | CASSLGRASSNEQYF | TGCGCCAGCAGCTTAGGGAGGGCTAGCTCCAACGAGCAGTACTTC
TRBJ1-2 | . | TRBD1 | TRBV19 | CASAGQGFYGYTF | TGTGCCAGTGCCGGACAGGGGTTTTATGGCTACACCTTC
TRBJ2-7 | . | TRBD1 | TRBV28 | CASTPARGGWDEQYF | TGTGCCAGCACCCCCGCCCGAGGGGGCTGGGACGAGCAGTACTTC
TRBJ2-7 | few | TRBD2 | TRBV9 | CASSILAGEGYEQYF | TGTGCCAGCAGCATTTTAGCGGGAGAGGGCTACGAGCAGTACTTC
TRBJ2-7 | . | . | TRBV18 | CASSQADSAYEQYF | TGTGCCAGCTCACAGGCCGACAGTGCCTACGAGCAGTACTTC
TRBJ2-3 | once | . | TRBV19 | CASSPGTDTQYF | TGTGCCAGTAGCCCCGGCACAGATACGCAGTATTTT
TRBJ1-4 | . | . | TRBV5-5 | CASSLARQLNEKLFF | TGTGCCAGCAGCTTGGCCAGACAGCTTAATGAAAAACTGTTTTTT
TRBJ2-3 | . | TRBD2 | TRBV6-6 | CASSLLAGVTDTQYF | TGTGCCAGCAGCCTACTAGCGGGAGTCACAGATACGCAGTATTTT
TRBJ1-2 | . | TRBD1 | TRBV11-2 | CASSSLRDRSLTNYGYTF | TGTGCCAGCAGCTCCTTAAGGGACAGGAGCCTTACTAACTATGGCTACACCTTC
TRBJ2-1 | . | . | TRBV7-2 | CASSRARGPSYNEQFF | TGTGCCAGCAGCCGGGCGCGAGGGCCCTCCTACAATGAGCAGTTCTTC
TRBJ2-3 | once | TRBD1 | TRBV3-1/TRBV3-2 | CASSLGGLSTDTQYF | TGTGCCAGCAGCTTAGGGGGCCTAAGCACAGATACGCAGTATTTT
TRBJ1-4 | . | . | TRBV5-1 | CASSLGESTNEKLFF | TGCGCCAGCAGCTTGGGAGAGTCCACTAATGAAAAACTGTTTTTT
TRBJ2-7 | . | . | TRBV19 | CATSPGIDYEQYF | TGTGCCACCTCACCCGGGATTGACTACGAGCAGTACTTC
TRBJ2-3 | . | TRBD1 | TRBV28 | CASSKVTGGTDTQYF | TGTGCCAGCAGTAAAGTGACAGGGGGCACAGATACGCAGTATTTT
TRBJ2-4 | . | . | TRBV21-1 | CASRQTGLAKNIQYF | TGTGCCAGCAGGCAAACGGGACTAGCGAAAAACATTCAGTACTTC
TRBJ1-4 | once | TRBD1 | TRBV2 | CASSRQGGGEKLFF | TGTGCCAGCAGCAGACAGGGGGGGGGTGAAAAACTGTTTTTT
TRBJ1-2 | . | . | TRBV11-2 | CASRPSGSGYTF | TGTGCCAGCAGGCCTTCGGGGAGCGGCTACACCTTC
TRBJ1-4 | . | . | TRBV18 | CASSSGVGRGEKLFF | TGTGCCAGCTCATCGGGGGTCGGGCGCGGCGAAAAACTGTTTTTT
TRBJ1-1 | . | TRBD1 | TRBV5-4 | CASSPADRGRKKAFF | TGTGCCAGCAGTCCTGCAGACAGGGGGCGAAAGAAAGCTTTCTTT
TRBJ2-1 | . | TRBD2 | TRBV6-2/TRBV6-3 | CASSFSGRDNEQFF | TGTGCCAGCAGTTTTAGCGGGAGGGACAATGAGCAGTTCTTC
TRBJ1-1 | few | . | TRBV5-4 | CASSLLEANTEAFF | TGTGCCAGCAGCTTGTTAGAGGCGAACACTGAAGCTTTCTTT
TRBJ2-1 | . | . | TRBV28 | CASSPPHWGLDYNEQFF | TGTGCCAGCAGTCCACCCCATTGGGGACTTGACTACAATGAGCAGTTCTTC
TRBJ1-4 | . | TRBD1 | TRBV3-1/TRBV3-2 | CASSLTGGVNEKLFF | TGTGCCAGCAGCCTGACAGGGGGCGTTAATGAAAAACTGTTTTTT
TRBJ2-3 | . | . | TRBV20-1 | CSAKRTDTQYF | TGCAGTGCTAAGCGCACAGATACGCAGTATTTT
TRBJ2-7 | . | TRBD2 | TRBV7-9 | CASSRGLAGAGNSYEQYF | TGTGCCAGCAGCCGAGGACTAGCGGGAGCGGGTAACTCCTACGAGCAGTACTTC
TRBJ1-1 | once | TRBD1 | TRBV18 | CASSPNAGGNTEAFF | TGTGCCAGCTCACCTAACGCAGGGGGGAACACTGAAGCTTTCTTT
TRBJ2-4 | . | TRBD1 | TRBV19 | CASSTRDRVGF | TGTGCCAGTAGTACTCGGGACAGGGTCGGATTC
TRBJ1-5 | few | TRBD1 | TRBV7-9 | CASSLGQGANQPQHF | TGTGCCAGCAGCTTGGGACAGGGGGCTAATCAGCCCCAGCATTTT
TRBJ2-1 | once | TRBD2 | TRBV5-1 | CASSSAGVNNEQFF | TGCGCCAGCAGTTCAGCGGGAGTAAACAATGAGCAGTTCTTC
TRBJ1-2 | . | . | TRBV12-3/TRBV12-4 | CASSKNYGYTF | TGTGCCAGCAGCAAAAACTATGGCTACACCTTC
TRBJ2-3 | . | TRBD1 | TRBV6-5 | CASKGTGGVDTQYF | TGTGCCAGCAAAGGGACAGGGGGCGTCGATACGCAGTATTTT
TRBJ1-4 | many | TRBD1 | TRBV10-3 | CAISQGGAGEKLFF | TGTGCCATCAGCCAAGGGGGCGCGGGTGAAAAACTGTTTTTT
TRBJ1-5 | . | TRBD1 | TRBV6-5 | CASKLQGSLNQPQHF | TGTGCCAGCAAGTTACAGGGGAGCCTTAATCAGCCCCAGCATTTT
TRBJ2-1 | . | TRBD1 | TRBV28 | CASSLLGRDRGNEQFF | TGTGCCAGCAGTTTATTAGGGCGGGACAGGGGGAATGAGCAGTTCTTC
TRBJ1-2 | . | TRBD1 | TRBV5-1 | CASSSGQGWDGYTF | TGCGCCAGCAGCTCCGGACAGGGGTGGGATGGCTACACCTTC
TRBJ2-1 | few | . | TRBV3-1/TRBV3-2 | CASSPGGGVEQFF | TGTGCCAGCAGCCCAGGCGGAGGGGTTGAGCAGTTCTTC
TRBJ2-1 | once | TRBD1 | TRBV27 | CASSLSRGAGTGANEQFF | TGTGCCAGCAGTTTATCTCGGGGGGCCGGGACAGGGGCCAATGAGCAGTTCTTC
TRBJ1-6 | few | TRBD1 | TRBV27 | CASREDRQGGSPLHF | TGTGCCAGCAGAGAAGACCGACAGGGAGGTTCACCCCTCCACTTT
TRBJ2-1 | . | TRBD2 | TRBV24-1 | CATSDSGTSGNLEQFF | TGTGCCACCAGTGACTCCGGGACTAGCGGGAATCTTGAGCAGTTCTTC
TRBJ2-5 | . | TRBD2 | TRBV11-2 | CASSLGASGRGETQYF | TGTGCCAGCAGCTTAGGGGCTAGCGGGAGAGGGGAGACCCAGTACTTC
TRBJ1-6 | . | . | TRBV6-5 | CASGGLGGGSPLHF | TGTGCCAGCGGAGGTCTGGGAGGGGGTTCACCCCTCCACTTT
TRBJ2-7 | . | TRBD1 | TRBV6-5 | CASTQGAGIYYEQYF | TGTGCCAGCACCCAGGGGGCCGGAATATACTACGAGCAGTACTTC
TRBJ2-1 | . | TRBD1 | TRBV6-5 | CASSETRTGEQFF | TGTGCCAGCAGCGAGACACGGACAGGTGAGCAGTTCTTC
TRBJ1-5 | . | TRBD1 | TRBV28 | CASSLARGRGRSNQPQHF | TGTGCCAGCAGTTTAGCCAGGGGGCGCGGACGGAGCAATCAGCCCCAGCATTTT
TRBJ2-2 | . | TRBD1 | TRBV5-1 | CASSPGTGVNTGELFF | TGCGCCAGCAGCCCGGGGACAGGGGTAAACACCGGGGAGCTGTTTTTT
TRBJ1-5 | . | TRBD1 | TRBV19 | CASSIDRGGTVDNQPQHF | TGTGCCAGTAGTATAGATCGTGGGGGGACAGTTGACAATCAGCCCCAGCATTTT
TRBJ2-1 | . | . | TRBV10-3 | CATSRANEQFF | TGTGCCACAAGCAGGGCGAATGAGCAGTTCTTC